These 29 T cell receptor beta chains were sequenced from one sample in a study of long-term antiretroviral therapy in people with HIV. At the survey level, the v3.0 immunoSEQ assay was run. Only in-frame clones appear in the TCRdb table, and some are missing; sequencing was by immunoSEQ multiplex PCR. Of under 8,000 clones in the sample, 73% were seen once. The sequencing used unsorted PBMCs, collected 0.2 years after starting antiretroviral therapy. The receptors were sampled from a man in his forties with HIV.

This clone has a single count. The CDR3 here is CASSLTPGTSDESIQYF. In nucleotides, the CDR3 is TGTGCCAGCAGCTTAACACCCGGGACTAGCGACGAGAGCATTCAGTACTTC. The rearrangement links TRBV9 to TRBJ2-4, with 10 bases matching TRBD2. CDR1 is SGDLS and CDR2 is YYNGEE in the germline V gene. The CDR3 loop spans 17 amino acids. The J segment lost 9 bases and the V segment lost 4 bases, leaving 16 bases of the junction unmatched.

V and J are TRBV6-5 and TRBJ2-7, with D possibly matching TRBD2 (5 bases). This CDR3 is built from 16 residues. In germline, CDR1 is MNHEY, CDR2 SVGAGI. With 0 bases removed from V and 2 bases from J, the gap between germline ends came to 14 bases. DNA for the CDR3: TGTGCCAGCAGTTACTCGGCCTCGGGGTCCCCCTACGAGCAGTACTTC. Protein sequence: CASSYSASGSPYEQYF.

This clone is hyperexpanded within its sample. This chain joins TRBV6-5 and TRBJ2-1; no firm D call. There are 13 residues in the CDR3. V was clipped by 7 bases and J by 4 bases, with 11 bases between them. CDR1 is MNHEY and CDR2 is SVGAGI in the germline V gene. The CDR3 protein is CASKKHCYNEQFF. The CDR3 coding sequence is TGTGCCAGCAAGAAACACTGTTACAATGAGCAGTTCTTC.

This chain joins TRBV5-1 and TRBJ2-7; 14 positions match TRBD2. CDR1 and CDR2 from the germline V gene are SGHRS and YFSETQ. V was clipped by 3 bases and J by 0 bases; unmatched bases: 2. The CDR3 sequence is 16 residues long. The CDR3, as DNA: TGCGCCAGCAGCTGGGGGACTAGCGGGGGCTCCTACGAGCAGTACTTC. The encoded protein is CASSWGTSGGSYEQYF.

The chain joins TRBV16 to TRBJ1-1; TRBD1 is a possible D gene (5 bases). V was clipped by 0 bases and J by 4 bases, with 12 bases between them. The CDR3 contains 15 residues. Germline assignment: CDR1 KGHSY and CDR2 FQNENV. CDR3 sequence reads: CASSQSTMGGTEAFF. The CDR3 DNA follows: TGTGCCAGCAGCCAATCTACGATGGGGGGCACTGAAGCTTTCTTT.

This rearrangement joins TRBV5-7 to TRBJ2-1; no definite D call. TRBV5-7 is classed as an ORF, of uncertain function. This CDR3 has 12 residues. V dropped 4 bases and J dropped 9 bases, with 11 bases sitting between them. CDR3 DNA: TGTGCCAGCAGCACCCGCCCCCCTGAGCAGTTCTTC. Protein product: CASSTRPPEQFF.

The chain has TRBV12-5 and TRBJ1-6; tentative D call: TRBD1 (5 bases). This CDR3 spans 20 amino acids. The germline gives CDR1 LGHNT, CDR2 FRNRAP. Trimming removed 0 bases from V and 9 bases from J, with 27 bases in between. The CDR3 loop reads CASGLVTTSRKGAWASPLHF. The DNA for the CDR3 is TGTGCTAGTGGTTTGGTAACAACCTCCCGGAAAGGGGCCTGGGCTTCACCCCTCCACTTT.

The chain recombines TRBV6-1 with TRBJ1-3; no clear D gene. Looked up from germline, CDR1 is MNHNS and CDR2 is SASEGT. This CDR3 has 14 amino acids. Between the trimmed V and J ends, which lost 1 base and 0 bases, there was a span of 4 bases. In DNA, the CDR3 is TGTGCCAGCAGTGAAGGGCTCTCTGGAAACACCATATATTTT. It codes for CASSEGLSGNTIYF.

The rearrangement joins TRBV6-6 to TRBJ2-1, with 12 bases lining up with TRBD2. The CDR3 length is 15 residues. Germline V CDR1 and CDR2: MNHNY, SVGAGI (reference sequence). After removal of 6 bases from V and 6 bases from J, the junction contained 6 bases not matched to a gene. This CDR3 is CASSPGLAGTNEQFF. The CDR3, as DNA: TGTGCCAGCAGCCCCGGACTAGCGGGAACCAATGAGCAGTTCTTC.

Judged by abundance, this clone is medium-sized. The chain couples TRBV6-5 to TRBJ1-3; D is perhaps TRBD1 (5 bases). The CDR3 is 15 residues long. Trimming shortened V by 2 bases and J by 0 bases, and 8 bases separated the two germline ends. The germline gives CDR1 MNHEY, CDR2 SVGAGI. The CDR3 here is CASSYQGYSGNTIYF. DNA of the CDR3: TGTGCCAGCAGTTACCAGGGTTACTCTGGAAACACCATATATTTT.

The chain links TRBV7-8 to TRBJ2-2; D is uncertain. This CDR3 is 18 amino acids long. Germline assignment: CDR1 SGHVS and CDR2 FQNEAQ. V was cut by 2 bases and J by 1 base, with 17 bases left in between. The CDR3 reads CASSLRLIGPMNTGELFF. The CDR3 DNA sequence: TGTGCCAGCAGCTTACGTCTGATAGGACCGATGAACACCGGGGAGCTGTTTTTT.

The chain uses TRBV5-6 and TRBJ2-2, with D uncertain. This CDR3 contains 15 residues. V was clipped by 1 base and J by 5 bases, with 12 bases between them. Germline CDR1 is SGHDT and CDR2 is YYEEEE. The CDR3 reads CASSLNMDGTGELFF. For the CDR3, the DNA is TGTGCCAGCAGCTTGAACATGGACGGGACCGGGGAGCTGTTTTTT.

The rearrangement links TRBV19 to TRBJ2-3; 7 bases align to TRBD2. CDR3 size: 14 residues. J lost 5 bases, V lost 1 base, and 3 bases had no gene match. The germline V gene has CDR1 LNHDA and CDR2 SQIVND (reference sequence). The CDR3 region has the DNA TGTGCCAGTAGTATAGGGGGGGGTATAGATACGCAGTATTTT. Amino acid sequence: CASSIGGGIDTQYF.

This clone showed up just a few times. The rearrangement uses TRBV9 and TRBJ1-6; 7 bases are a match to TRBD1. CDR1 is SGDLS, CDR2 YYNGEE, per germline. With V trimmed by 0 bases and J by 8 bases, 2 bases remained unmatched. The CDR3 sequence is 14 residues long. CDR3 loop: CASSVAQGDSPLHF. CDR3 sequence (DNA): TGTGCCAGCAGCGTAGCTCAGGGGGATTCACCCCTCCACTTT. Using reference TRBV9 and TRBJ1-6 for the parts outside the CDR3, the full variable domain is DSGVTQTPKHLITATGQRVTLRCSPRSGDLSVYWYQQSLDQGLQFLIQYYNGEERAKGNILERFSAQQFPDLHSELNLSSLELGDSALYFCASSVAQGDSPLHFGNGTRLTVT.

The chain employs TRBV9 and TRBJ1-1; D is perhaps TRBD1 (6 bases). Germline CDR1 reads SGDLS; CDR2 reads YYNGEE. The CDR3 spans 17 residues. V was clipped by 0 bases and J by 2 bases, with 17 bases between them. The CDR3 DNA sequence: TGTGCCAGCAGCGTAGGAGGGGTGGTGGGGACAAACACTGAAGCTTTCTTT. Amino acids: CASSVGGVVGTNTEAFF.

The chain has TRBV19 and TRBJ1-5; perhaps TRBD1 as D (5 bases). The CDR3 totals 13 residues. V lost 3 bases to trimming and J lost 5 bases, with 8 bases between them. Germline CDR1 and CDR2: LNHDA and SQIVND (reference sequence). The DNA of the CDR3 is TGTGCCAGTAGTATGGGGGAGGATCAGCCCCAGCATTTT. Protein sequence: CASSMGEDQPQHF.

With regard to this clone: Other nucleotide sequences from this sample produce the same CDR3. This sequence joins TRBV7-9 and TRBJ1-1, with D uncertain. Trimming pared 5 bases from V and 0 bases from J, leaving 4 bases between. This CDR3 spans 12 amino acids. The germline gives CDR1 SEHNR, CDR2 FQNEAQ (reference sequence). This CDR3 is CASSTMNTEAFF. The DNA for the CDR3 is TGTGCCAGCAGCACTATGAACACTGAAGCTTTCTTT.

The V gene is TRBV29-1, the J gene TRBJ2-4; either TRBD1 or TRBD2 may fit D (6 bases each). The germline gives CDR1 SQVTM, CDR2 ANQGSEA. The V gene lost 4 bases and the J gene lost 5 bases, with 12 bases spanning the gap. This CDR3 comprises 13 residues. CDR3 coding DNA: TGCAGCGTTGTAGGGGGGCGTGAAAACATTCAGTACTTC. Its protein is CSVVGGRENIQYF.

The rearrangement links TRBV30 to TRBJ1-1; TRBD1 aligns across 8 bases. Germline V gene data show CDR1 as GTSNPN and CDR2 as SVGIG (reference sequence). CDR3 length: 14 residues. V lost 4 bases, J lost 5 bases, and 9 bases stayed unmatched. The CDR3 protein is CAWTPGQGVTEAFF. As DNA, the CDR3 is TGTGCCTGGACCCCAGGACAGGGAGTGACTGAAGCTTTCTTT.

The chain links TRBV27 to TRBJ1-1, with 7 bases aligning to TRBD1. V gave up 4 bases and J gave up 7 bases; unmatched junction bases: 3. The CDR3 contains 12 residues. Germline loops: CDR1 MNHEY, CDR2 SMNVEV (reference sequence). Written as DNA, the CDR3 is TGTGCCAGCAGTTCATACAGGGGTGAAGCTTTCTTT. The encoded protein is CASSSYRGEAFF.

This chain connects TRBV6-5 to TRBJ2-7, with TRBD2 matching over 7 bases. The V and J ends lost 0 bases and 7 bases, in that order; junction bases with no gene match: 3. The CDR3 sequence is 13 residues long. The germline V gene has CDR1 MNHEY and CDR2 SVGAGI. DNA for the CDR3: TGTGCCAGCAGTTACTCGGCGGGGGAAGAGCAGTACTTC. Encoded protein: CASSYSAGEEQYF.

This clone appeared once. CDR3: CAWSEWGTEAFF. Here the CDR3 DNA reads TGTGCCTGGAGTGAGTGGGGAACTGAAGCTTTCTTT. The chain combines TRBV30 with TRBJ1-1; D unresolved. The germline V gene has CDR1 GTSNPN and CDR2 SVGIG (reference sequence). V was trimmed by 1 base and J by 5 bases, leaving 8 bases between them. CDR3 length: 12 amino acids.

The chain employs TRBV21-1 and TRBJ2-3; TRBD1, the table's D call, lacks a check against the DNA. TRBV21-1 constitutes a pseudogene. The CDR3 length is 19 residues. CDR3 sequence (DNA): TGTGCCAGCAGCAAAGTGGAAAGATGGGAGGACAGGGACACAGATACGCAGTATTTT. It specifies CASSKVERWEDRDTDTQYF.

This clone was detected only a few times. The genes are TRBV7-3 and TRBJ1-4, with D perhaps TRBD1 (5 bases). The V end lost 6 bases, the J end lost 4 bases, and 12 bases lay between the germline ends. CDR1 is SGHTA and CDR2 is FQGTGA in the germline V gene. The CDR3 length is 14 residues. CDR3 residues: CASRGQGGNEKLFF. CDR3 sequence (DNA): TGTGCCAGCAGGGGGCAGGGCGGTAATGAAAAACTGTTTTTT.

The rearrangement uses TRBV21-1 and TRBJ1-1. TRBV21-1 is designated a pseudogene. The CDR3 has 18 amino acids. CDR3 coding DNA: TGTGCCAGCAGCAAGTTAAACAGTCCTCCGAGGGAGAACACTGAAGCTTTCTTT. As protein: CASSKLNSPPRENTEAFF.

J is TRBJ2-5 and V is TRBV5-4; TRBD2 aligns across 8 bases. J gave up 6 bases and V 2 bases, and 3 bases lay outside the gene matches. The CDR3 is made up of 13 amino acids. Germline loops: CDR1 SGHNT, CDR2 YYREEE (reference sequence). CDR3 loop: CASSFAGGQTQYF. The CDR3 bases are TGTGCCAGCAGCTTTGCGGGAGGACAGACCCAGTACTTC.

This clone was counted between two and nine times. The genes are TRBV7-9 and TRBJ1-5, with TRBD1 matching over 7 bases. V lost 2 bases to trimming and J lost 0 bases; unmatched junction nucleotides: 1. Germline V gene sequence: CDR1 SEHNR, CDR2 FQNEAQ (reference sequence). CDR3 size: 15 residues. CDR3 nucleotide sequence: TGTGCCAGCAGCTTAACAGGGGCTAGCAATCAGCCCCAGCATTTT. Residues: CASSLTGASNQPQHF. The complete variable domain, with remaining parts taken from reference TRBV7-9 and TRBJ1-5, reads DTGVSQNPRHKITKRGQNVTFRCDPISEHNRLYWYRQTLGQGPEFLTYFQNEAQLEKSRLLSDRFSAERPKGSFSTLEIQRTEQGDSAMYLCASSLTGASNQPQHFGDGTRLSIL.

The chain links TRBV27 to TRBJ1-4; TRBD1 might be the D (6 bases). Per the germline V gene, CDR1 is MNHEY and CDR2 is SMNVEV (reference sequence). V was trimmed by 4 bases and J by 0 bases, leaving 6 bases between them. This CDR3 has 14 amino acids. The CDR3 spells CASSWTATNEKLFF. The CDR3 DNA reads TGTGCCAGCAGTTGGACAGCAACTAATGAAAAACTGTTTTTT.

This clone was counted once. This rearrangement joins TRBV5-6 to TRBJ1-3; D remains unclear. The CDR3 runs to 16 residues. From germline, CDR1 is SGHDT and CDR2 YYEEEE. V was clipped by 4 bases and J by 0 bases, with 14 bases between them. The CDR3 sequence is CASSLLTAISGNTIYF. In DNA form, the CDR3 reads TGTGCCAGCAGCCTTCTAACAGCGATCTCTGGAAACACCATATATTTT. Full variable domain (outside the CDR3, taken from reference TRBV5-6 and TRBJ1-3): DAGVTQSPTHLIKTRGQQVTLRCSPKSGHDTVSWYQQALGQGPQFIFQYYEEEERQRGNFPDRFSGHQFPNYSSELNVNALLLGDSALYLCASSLLTAISGNTIYFGEGSWLTVV.